This T cell receptor beta chain came from a study of blood T cell repertoires in COVID-19. With V trimmed by 0 bases and J by 0 bases, 5 bases remained unmatched. The CDR3 has 18 amino acids. Per the germline V gene, CDR1 is GTSNPN and CDR2 is SVGIG (reference sequence). In the authors' methods: Nucleated cell number was recorded as an estimate derived from reference gene primer amplification. Method: immunoSEQ multiplex PCR; TCRdb's copy keeps in-frame clones and lacks some. V, J and clone size were drawn from that table, and D and trimming were deduced from the DNA. The sample includes roughly 260,000 clones, 70% to 90% of them seen just once. This clone showed up just once.

The sequencing input was PBMCs or T cells enriched from blood (not recorded which). This sequence was found in a woman aged 50 to 60 who had recovered from COVID-19. V is TRBV30 and J is TRBJ2-1; 13 bases fit TRBD2. The CDR3 DNA sequence: TGTGCCTGGAGTGTAGGAAGGACTAGCGGGAGCTCCTACAATGAGCAGTTCTTC. Its protein is CAWSVGRTSGSSYNEQFF.